Each of the 17 T cell receptor beta chains below was sequenced from the same sample in a study of Ad26.COV2.S vaccination and SARS-CoV-2 variants. Data came from immunoSEQ multiplex PCR; TCRdb stores just in-frame clones and leaves some out. The sample comprises 440,000 or so clones, around 91% of which are singletons, and roughly 3.9% rests with the top ten. Treatment indicated: around 19 received Ad26.COV2.S at low or high dose, single or two shots; a few received placebo; per-sample allocation not given. Following the first vaccine or placebo injection, samples were taken on day 63. Source: peripheral blood, taken in a trial of Ad26.COV2.S vaccine versus placebo. These receptors came from a person between 18 and 65 years old who received the Ad26.COV2.S COVID-19 vaccine or a placebo.

This clone appeared a single time. The CDR3 DNA reads as TGTGCCAGCAGCCCCACGTCCCAATTGTATGGCTACACCTTC. Its translation is CASSPTSQLYGYTF. The rearrangement joins TRBV5-5 to TRBJ1-2; D call uncertain. The CDR3 extends over 14 amino acids. CDR1 SGHKS and CDR2 YYEKEE come from the germline V gene (reference sequence). Trimming stripped 4 bases from V and 5 bases from J, with 15 bases between.

The rearrangement links TRBV2 to TRBJ2-7; 7 bases fit TRBD1. The V and J ends lost 3 bases and 2 bases, in that order; junction bases with no gene match: 4. The CDR3 is 14 amino acids. Germline V gene sequence: CDR1 SNHLY, CDR2 FYNNEI. CDR3 protein: CASSEGTETYEQYF. CDR3 sequence (DNA): TGTGCCAGCAGTGAGGGGACAGAGACCTACGAGCAGTACTTC.

This chain connects TRBV2 to TRBJ1-5; D is perhaps TRBD1 (6 bases). The ends were cut back, 6 bases at V and 0 bases at J, with 9 bases in the middle. Germline lookup yields CDR1 SNHLY and CDR2 FYNNEI. CDR3 length equals 14 residues. In DNA form, the CDR3 reads TGTGCCAGCAGAGCGGACAGTAGCAATCAGCCCCAGCATTTT. It codes for CASRADSSNQPQHF.

This chain links TRBV3-1 (or the pseudogene TRBV3-2) with TRBJ1-6; D is ambiguous. The CDR3 has 17 amino acids. Trimming took off 0 bases at V and 1 base at J, with 10 bases between the two ends. The V gene's germline CDR1 is LGHDT and CDR2 YNNKEL (reference sequence). The CDR3 nucleotides are TGTGCCAGCAGCCAAGATTTGGTTTTGTCCTATAATTCACCCCTCCACTTT. This gives the protein CASSQDLVLSYNSPLHF.

The CDR3 here is CASSPGEGTDTQYF. CDR3 bases: TGTGCCAGCAGCCCTGGGGAGGGCACAGATACGCAGTATTTT. V gene TRBV5-8 combines with J gene TRBJ2-3; TRBD2 is a possible D gene (6 bases). The CDR3 spans 14 residues. Germline CDR1 reads SGHTS; CDR2 reads YDEGEE. V was clipped by 4 bases and J by 1 base, with 10 bases between them.

The chain joins TRBV10-3 to TRBJ2-1; 12 bases are shared with TRBD2. Unmatched junction bases numbered 8, after V lost 6 bases and J lost 8 bases. The CDR3 runs 15 residues. Germline lookup yields CDR1 ENHRY and CDR2 SYGVKD. The CDR3 protein is CAIRQTSGRRYEQFF. CDR3 in DNA: TGTGCCATCAGGCAAACTAGCGGGAGGAGGTATGAGCAGTTCTTC.

V is TRBV13 and J is TRBJ2-7; 8 nucleotides match TRBD2. This CDR3 has 14 residues. Germline V CDR1 and CDR2: PRHDT, FYEKMQ (reference sequence). Losses at the gene ends were 5 bases for V and 1 base for J; bases not matched to a gene: 4. The CDR3: CASSVTSGSYEQYF. The CDR3 bases are TGTGCCAGCAGCGTAACTAGCGGTTCCTACGAGCAGTACTTC.

This chain joins TRBV4-3 and TRBJ2-1; D might be TRBD1 (5 bases). Trimming shortened V by 0 bases and J by 9 bases, and 9 bases separated the two germline ends. The CDR3 sequence is 13 residues long. Germline V gene sequence: CDR1 LGHNA, CDR2 YSLEER. CDR3 sequence reads: CASSQDPQGEQFF. The CDR3, as DNA: TGCGCCAGCAGCCAAGATCCCCAGGGTGAGCAGTTCTTC.

J is TRBJ2-2 and V is TRBV11-3, with D perhaps given as TRBD1 or TRBD2 (5 bases each). CDR1 is SGHNT, CDR2 YENEEA, per germline. Trimming took off 7 bases at V and 2 bases at J, with 17 bases between the two ends. The CDR3 contains 16 residues. The CDR3 region has the DNA TGTGCCAGCACCCCAGGGAGCGGACACAACACCGGGGAGCTGTTTTTT. Amino acids: CASTPGSGHNTGELFF.

The chain couples TRBV6-5 to TRBJ2-7; a weak D match, TRBD2 (5 bases). Germline V gene sequence: CDR1 MNHEY, CDR2 SVGAGI. This CDR3 has 11 residues. V was shortened by 11 bases and J by 2 bases, with 10 bases between the two germline ends. The CDR3 region is CAARGTYEQYF. DNA for the CDR3: TGTGCCGCTAGAGGGACCTACGAGCAGTACTTC.

The CDR3 nucleotides read TGTGCCAGCAGTATCACCGACAGGCTTACTAATGAAAAACTGTTTTTT. This encodes CASSITDRLTNEKLFF. The chain links TRBV28 to TRBJ1-4, with a possible D match to TRBD1 (6 bases). Germline assignment: CDR1 MDHEN and CDR2 SYDVKM. V was trimmed by 5 bases and J by 2 bases, leaving 15 bases between them. The CDR3 extends over 16 amino acids.

The CDR3 spells CASSQVARGTGYEQYF. CDR3 nucleotide sequence: TGCGCCAGCAGCCAAGTTGCCAGGGGTACTGGCTACGAGCAGTACTTC. V is TRBV4-1 and J is TRBJ2-7; D might be TRBD1 (6 bases). The CDR3 covers 16 residues. Trimming shortened V by 1 base and J by 3 bases, and 16 bases separated the two germline ends. Germline V gives CDR1 MGHRA, CDR2 YSYEKL.

The table lists this clone with a count of one. The chain employs TRBV5-1 and TRBJ1-1; D is possibly TRBD1 (6 bases). The germline gives CDR1 SGHRS, CDR2 YFSETQ. CDR3 length equals 14 residues. Trimming stripped 3 bases from V and 6 bases from J, with 15 bases between. DNA for the CDR3: TGCGCCAGCAGCTCTCAGGGGCGGGGGCCTGAAGCTTTCTTT. Protein sequence: CASSSQGRGPEAFF. The complete variable domain, with remaining parts taken from reference TRBV5-1 and TRBJ1-1, reads KAGVTQTPRYLIKTRGQQVTLSCSPISGHRSVSWYQQTPGQGLQFLFEYFSETQRNKGNFPGRFSGRQFSNSRSEMNVSTLELGDSALYLCASSSQGRGPEAFFGQGTRLTVV.

The chain links TRBV14 to TRBJ2-5; possible D gene TRBD1, 6 bases. This CDR3 contains 15 residues. Trimming left V 2 bases short and J 3 bases short, with 13 bases between. Germline V gene sequence: CDR1 SGHDN, CDR2 FVKESK. The CDR3 sequence: CASSQPGHHKETQYF. DNA for the CDR3: TGTGCCAGCAGCCAACCGGGACACCATAAAGAGACCCAGTACTTC.

The V call is TRBV6-4, the J call TRBJ2-2; perhaps TRBD2 as D (5 bases). CDR3 length: 15 amino acids. Germline V lookup: CDR1 MRHNA, CDR2 SNTAGT. V gave up 0 bases and J gave up 2 bases, with 7 bases separating them. DNA for the CDR3: TGTGCCAGCAGTGACTCAGGACTTAACACCGGGGAGCTGTTTTTT. Translated, it gives CASSDSGLNTGELFF.

The CDR3 DNA sequence: TGTGCCAGCAGCGTGAGGGGGACCTACGAGCAGTACTTC. It codes for CASSVRGTYEQYF. The chain is built from TRBV13 and TRBJ2-7, with TRBD1 as a possible D gene (6 bases). The length of the CDR3 is 13 residues. V was trimmed by 5 bases and J by 2 bases, leaving 10 bases between them. The germline gives CDR1 PRHDT, CDR2 FYEKMQ (reference sequence).

This sequence joins TRBV4-3 and TRBJ2-2; D is unresolved. The CDR3 runs 16 residues. The V end was cut by 1 base, the J end by 3 bases, with 12 bases between. Germline lookup yields CDR1 LGHNA and CDR2 YSLEER. This chain's CDR3 is CASSQAVGPYTGELFF. The CDR3 coding sequence is TGCGCCAGCAGCCAAGCGGTAGGCCCTTACACCGGGGAGCTGTTTTTT.